This T cell receptor beta chain was retrieved from a study of T cell repertoires in aging, cancer and after chemotherapy (dated by TCRdb to between 2018 and 2020). Notes on the research overall: Donors spanned six age groups from 30 or younger to 70 or older, with at least three individuals per group. Control TCR repertoires from healthy donors were recorded across several months to years, and re-sampling revealed clear clonal overlap. Roughly 10 million TCR reads were contained in the full dataset. To examine immunoaging and T cell reconstitution after chemotherapy, the study profiled TCR beta repertoires in peripheral blood from healthy donors and cancer patients. A cohort of around 210 cancer patients (94 with hematological and around 130 with solid cancers) was assembled, and approximately 99 healthy donors were included as a reference group.

TCR beta rearrangements were amplified from genomic DNA extracted from peripheral blood rather than from sorted cells or RNA. This clonotype has more than one count but fewer than ten. The antigen it binds to is not known. No base quality information exists; no much larger clone differs at one position. What the work shows at the level of the full study, not this receptor alone: The authors noted that the repertoire data do not allow conclusions about immunological memory after chemotherapy. In healthy donors, the decline in TCR diversity with age was mainly explained by loss of richness, whereas in cancer patients loss of evenness was also found to contribute. Untreated patients with hematological or solid cancers showed significantly lower blood TCR diversity and higher clonality than age-matched healthy donors. In both cancer cohorts, the median generation probability rose over the chemotherapy interval, which suggests that the repertoire was reconstituted through rebound thymic output.

Trimmed from V: 3 bases; trimmed from J: 10 bases; junction bases lacking a gene match: 7. Spanning cysteine to phenylalanine, the CDR3 consists of 14 amino acids. Only the CDR3 DNA stays, 42 bases, in frame from base 1. Based on the germline V gene (reference sequence), the CDR1 and CDR2 sequences are LNHDA and SQIVND. Using a mixed TRB-A/B primer pool, multiplex touch-down PCR amplified rearranged TRB sequences covering the V, D and J segments. Illumina adapters and sample indices were added to the amplicons in two consecutive PCR reactions performed with Phusion HS II polymerase. After gel purification with the NucleoSpin Gel and PCR Clean-up kit, the amplicons were checked using Qubit and an Agilent 2100 Bioanalyzer. Sequencing of the libraries was done on an Illumina MiSeq with paired-end, single-indexed 600-cycle runs. Processing in the source paper ran as follows. MiXCR versions 2.12 and 3.0.5 were used to process the TRB sequences. Each unique CDR3 nucleotide sequence counted as one clone, and only productive sequences with at least two reads were retained. The repertoire metrics were Shannon diversity, evenness, clonality (defined as one minus evenness), and alpha-parameterized diversity profiles covering alpha 0 to 5. The IGoR algorithm was used to calculate generation probabilities for clones in the paired samples taken before and after chemotherapy. The raw public data were reprocessed by TCRdb itself: fastp quality trimming at Q25, MiXCR clonotype calling, in-frame beta chains only. Rows with one shared CDR3 protein collapse into an entry with the most common genes and DNA. TCRdb's processing, not the study's, gives the V and J calls here. Within this sample are several thousand distinct CDR3 sequences, with 30% to 40% of them counted one time only. In total, the top ten clones hold 3.3% of the sample.

This TCR was recovered from a human donor in good health. In this chain, TRBV19 is recombined with TRBJ2-1; TRBD2 agrees with 9 junctional bases. Sequencing used blood. DNA sequence: TGTGCCAGTAGTATTCTAGCGGGGTCCCCAGAGCAGTTCTTC. Its translation is CASSILAGSPEQFF.